The 6 T cell receptor beta chains below come from one sample, sequenced in a study of spatial heterogeneity in lung cancer. TCRdb itself ran the 5' RACE reads through MiXCR, one entry per CDR3 protein. Of approximately 11,000 distinct CDR3 sequences in the sample, 4.5% to 6.5% were seen once. Study observations and caveats: How many expanded intratumoral alpha and beta TCRs were present tracked the tumor mutation count, which was a count of nonsynonymous mutations.

Antigens for these TCRs are unknown. Described time point: sample taken at primary tumor resection. The material sequenced was lung tumor tissue, taken at surgery. The receptor set was obtained from a male donor with early-stage non-small cell lung cancer.

In its sample, this clonotype was seen a few times. This beta chain lies outside the target of a library built for alpha chains; its clone size means little. The chain is built from TRBV5-1 and TRBJ2-7, with TRBD1 identical over 10 bases. CDR1 and CDR2 from the germline V gene are SGHRS and YFSETQ. This CDR3 comprises 14 residues. Trimming at V came to 4 bases and at J to 5 bases, leaving 6 bases not matched to a gene. CDR3 sequence reads: CASSTRTGGNEQYF. CDR3 sequence (DNA): TGCGCCAGCAGCACTCGGACAGGGGGGAACGAGCAGTACTTC. The full variable domain, completed using reference TRBV5-1 and TRBJ2-7, is KAGVTQTPRYLIKTRGQQVTLSCSPISGHRSVSWYQQTPGQGLQFLFEYFSETQRNKGNFPGRFSGRQFSNSRSEMNVSTLELGDSALYLCASSTRTGGNEQYFGPGTRLTVT.

By frequency in the sample, this clonotype is medium-sized. This beta chain was picked up by a library intended for alpha chains and is off target, so its count carries little meaning. V is TRBV20-1 and J is TRBJ1-1; TRBD1 aligns across 9 bases. The CDR3 totals 14 residues. Germline CDR1 is DFQATT and CDR2 is SNEGSKA (reference sequence). V shed 5 bases and J 5 bases; nucleotides not matched to a gene: 9. CDR3 loop: CSASAGTGMTEAFF. The CDR3, as DNA: TGCAGTGCTTCTGCCGGGACAGGGATGACTGAAGCTTTCTTT.

This clonotype appeared many times. Because the library targeted alpha chains, this beta chain is an off-target read whose size means little. The chain is built from TRBV6-5 and TRBJ1-1, with unresolved D. Between the trimmed V and J ends, which lost 2 bases and 5 bases, there was a span of 9 bases. This CDR3 region has 13 residues. CDR1 and CDR2 from the germline V gene are MNHEY and SVGAGI. Here the CDR3 DNA reads TGTGCCAGCAGTTACCTACGAGGGACTGAAGCTTTCTTT. Its translation: CASSYLRGTEAFF.

The sample holds many counts of this clonotype. This beta chain represents an off-target read in a library built for alpha chains; its size is of limited meaning. The chain combines TRBV27 with TRBJ2-1; D might be TRBD2 (6 bases). The CDR3 loop spans 15 amino acids. Trimming cost V 1 base and J 0 bases, with 7 bases left between them. Germline V gene lookup returns CDR1 MNHEY and CDR2 SMNVEV (reference sequence). CDR3 DNA sequence: TGTGCCAGCAGTTTATTCGGGAGCTCCTACAATGAGCAGTTCTTC. It specifies CASSLFGSSYNEQFF.

This clonotype appeared many times. For a library built for alpha chains, this beta chain is a stray read; little rests on its size. The chain links TRBV18 to TRBJ2-1; 9 bases match TRBD1. Germline V gene sequence: CDR1 KGHSH, CDR2 LQKENI. This CDR3 contains 15 residues. V was clipped by 8 bases and J by 7 bases; unmatched bases: 12. CDR3 in DNA: TGTGCCAGCCTCCCCCCGGCGGGACAGGGAAATGAGCAGTTCTTC. This sequence encodes CASLPPAGQGNEQFF.

This clonotype was counted many times. A library prepared for alpha chains yielded this beta chain as an off-target read; its size is of little meaning. The chain combines TRBV12-3 or TRBV12-4 with TRBJ2-3, with D tentatively TRBD1 (6 bases). The CDR3 loop spans 14 amino acids. Trimming removed 1 base from V and 2 bases from J, with 7 bases in between. CDR3 bases: TGTGCCAGCAGTTTAGGGACAGACACAGATACGCAGTATTTT. Encoded protein: CASSLGTDTDTQYF.